One T cell receptor (beta chain) is described in this entry. This record comes from a study of blood T cell repertoires in COVID-19. Study background: Material from acute and convalescent COVID-19 was sourced from the United States, Italy and Spain. In each case, the material was cDNA or gDNA derived from T cells, B-cell-depleted T cells, or PBMCs.

Seattle's cohort entered during active infection and was followed longitudinally. In the authors' workflow: Researchers report that nucleated cell counts were estimated from reference gene primer amplification. TCRdb's copy holds only in-frame clones and misses some; the assay was immunoSEQ multiplex PCR. The V and J calls and the clone size are those of that table, but D and trimming were determined from the DNA. The table lists 120,000 or so clones, around nine tenths of them singletons. The V gene lost 3 bases and the J gene lost 7 bases, with 9 bases spanning the gap. Germline-derived CDR1 and CDR2 are KGHSH and LQKENI. The CDR3 extends over 12 amino acids.

This clonotype originated in a man in his sixties with COVID-19, enrolled during active disease. The rearrangement uses TRBV18 and TRBJ1-2, with D maybe TRBD1 (5 bases). Material: peripheral blood. DNA for the CDR3: TGTGCCAGCTCACCCAGGGAGGGTGGCTACACCTTC. Translation gives CASSPREGGYTF.